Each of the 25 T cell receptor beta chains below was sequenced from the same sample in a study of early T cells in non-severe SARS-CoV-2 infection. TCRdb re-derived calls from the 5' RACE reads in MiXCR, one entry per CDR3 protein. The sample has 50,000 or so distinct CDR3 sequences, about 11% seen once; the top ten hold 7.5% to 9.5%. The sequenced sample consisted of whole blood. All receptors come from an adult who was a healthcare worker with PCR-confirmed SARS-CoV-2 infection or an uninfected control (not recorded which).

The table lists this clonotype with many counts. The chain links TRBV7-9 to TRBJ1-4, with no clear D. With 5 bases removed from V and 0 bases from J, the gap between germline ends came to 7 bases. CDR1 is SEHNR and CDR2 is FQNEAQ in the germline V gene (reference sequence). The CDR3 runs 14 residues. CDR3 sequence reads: CASSRHSTNEKLFF. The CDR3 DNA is TGTGCCAGCAGCCGACACTCAACTAATGAAAAACTGTTTTTT.

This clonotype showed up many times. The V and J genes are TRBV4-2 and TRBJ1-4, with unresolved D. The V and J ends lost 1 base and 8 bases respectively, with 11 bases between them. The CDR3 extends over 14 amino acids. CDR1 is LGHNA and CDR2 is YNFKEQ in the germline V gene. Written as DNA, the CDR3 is TGTGCCAGCAGCCAAGGGACGGTGGGGGAAAAACTGTTTTTT. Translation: CASSQGTVGEKLFF.

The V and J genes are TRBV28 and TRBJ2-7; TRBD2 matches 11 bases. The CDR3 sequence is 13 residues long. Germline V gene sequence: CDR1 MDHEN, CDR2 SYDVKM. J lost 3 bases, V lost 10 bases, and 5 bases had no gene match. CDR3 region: CATTSGGVYEQYF. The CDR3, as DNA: TGTGCCACCACTAGCGGGGGCGTCTACGAGCAGTACTTC.

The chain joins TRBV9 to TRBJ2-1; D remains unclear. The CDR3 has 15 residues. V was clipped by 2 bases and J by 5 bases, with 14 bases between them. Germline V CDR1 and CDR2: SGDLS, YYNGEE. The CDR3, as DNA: TGTGCCAGCAGCGTGGGTAGAGACATGAACAATGAGCAGTTCTTC. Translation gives CASSVGRDMNNEQFF. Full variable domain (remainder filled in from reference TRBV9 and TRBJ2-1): DSGVTQTPKHLITATGQRVTLRCSPRSGDLSVYWYQQSLDQGLQFLIQYYNGEERAKGNILERFSAQQFPDLHSELNLSSLELGDSALYFCASSVGRDMNNEQFFGPGTRLTVL.

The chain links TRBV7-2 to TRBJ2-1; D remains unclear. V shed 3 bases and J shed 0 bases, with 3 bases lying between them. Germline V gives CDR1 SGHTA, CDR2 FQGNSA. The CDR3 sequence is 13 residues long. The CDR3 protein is CASSFTSYNEQFF. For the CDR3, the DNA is TGTGCCAGCAGCTTTACCTCCTACAATGAGCAGTTCTTC.

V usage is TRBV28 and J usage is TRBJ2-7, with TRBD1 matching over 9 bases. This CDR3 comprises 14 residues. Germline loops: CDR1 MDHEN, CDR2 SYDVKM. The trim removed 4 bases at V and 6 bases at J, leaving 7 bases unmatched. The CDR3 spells CASSYGQGLPEQYF. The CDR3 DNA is TGTGCCAGCAGTTATGGACAGGGGTTACCCGAGCAGTACTTC.

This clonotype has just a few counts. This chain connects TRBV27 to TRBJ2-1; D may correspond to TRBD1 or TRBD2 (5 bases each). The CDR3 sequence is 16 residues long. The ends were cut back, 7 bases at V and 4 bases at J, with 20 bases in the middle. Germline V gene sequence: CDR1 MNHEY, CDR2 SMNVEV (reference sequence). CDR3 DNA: TGTGCCAGCAAGCCCCCCGGGGACCGAGGGTACAATGAGCAGTTCTTC. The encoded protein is CASKPPGDRGYNEQFF.

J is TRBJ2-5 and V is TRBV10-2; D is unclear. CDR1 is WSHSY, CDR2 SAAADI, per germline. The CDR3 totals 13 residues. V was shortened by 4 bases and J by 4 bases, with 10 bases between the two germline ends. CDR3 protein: CASSAQVRETQYF. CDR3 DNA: TGCGCCAGCAGTGCCCAGGTCAGAGAGACCCAGTACTTC.

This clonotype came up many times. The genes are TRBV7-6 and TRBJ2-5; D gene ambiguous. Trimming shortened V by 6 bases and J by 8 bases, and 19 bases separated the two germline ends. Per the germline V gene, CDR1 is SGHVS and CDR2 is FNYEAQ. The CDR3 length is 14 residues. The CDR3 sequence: CASRTLIDGKTQYF. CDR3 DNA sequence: TGTGCCAGCAGAACTCTAATCGACGGAAAAACCCAGTACTTC.

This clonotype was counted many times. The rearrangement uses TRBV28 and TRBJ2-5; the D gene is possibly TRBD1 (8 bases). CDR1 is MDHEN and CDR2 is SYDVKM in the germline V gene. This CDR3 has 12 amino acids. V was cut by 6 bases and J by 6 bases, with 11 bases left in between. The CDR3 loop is CASRQGGKTQYF. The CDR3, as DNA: TGTGCCAGCAGACAGGGGGGGAAGACCCAGTACTTC.

The CDR3 DNA is TGTGCCAGCAGCCTCATGACAGGCGAAGGCTATGGCTACACCTTC. It yields the protein CASSLMTGEGYGYTF. The chain has TRBV14 and TRBJ1-2; tentatively, D is TRBD1 (6 bases). CDR1 is SGHDN and CDR2 is FVKESK in the germline V gene. V was clipped by 4 bases and J by 4 bases, with 16 bases between them. This CDR3 has 15 residues.

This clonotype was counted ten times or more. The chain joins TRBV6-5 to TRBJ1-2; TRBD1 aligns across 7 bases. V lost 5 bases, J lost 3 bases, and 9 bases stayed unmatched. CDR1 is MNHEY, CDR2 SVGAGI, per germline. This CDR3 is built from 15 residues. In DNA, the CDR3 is TGTGCCAGCAGTCTACAGGGGCGACTTGACTATGGCTACACCTTC. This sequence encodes CASSLQGRLDYGYTF.

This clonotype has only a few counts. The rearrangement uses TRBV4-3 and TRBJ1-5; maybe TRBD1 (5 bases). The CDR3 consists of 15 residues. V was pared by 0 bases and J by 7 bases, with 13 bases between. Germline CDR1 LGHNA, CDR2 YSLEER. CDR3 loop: CASSQDRGRLQPQHF. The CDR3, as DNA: TGCGCCAGCAGCCAAGATCGGGGGAGACTACAGCCCCAGCATTTT.

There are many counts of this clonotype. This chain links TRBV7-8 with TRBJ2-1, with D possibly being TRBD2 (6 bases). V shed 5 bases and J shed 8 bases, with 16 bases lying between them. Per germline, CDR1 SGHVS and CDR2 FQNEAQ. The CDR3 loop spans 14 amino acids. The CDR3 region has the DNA TGTGCCAGCAGCCCCAGCGGCGGGGTGCATGAGCAGTTCTTC. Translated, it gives CASSPSGGVHEQFF.

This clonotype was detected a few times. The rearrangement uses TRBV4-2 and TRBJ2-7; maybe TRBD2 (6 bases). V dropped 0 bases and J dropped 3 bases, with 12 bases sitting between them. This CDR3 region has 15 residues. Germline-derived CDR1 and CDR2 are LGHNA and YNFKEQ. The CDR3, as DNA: TGTGCCAGCAGCCAAGATAATGGCGGGGTCTACGAGCAGTACTTC. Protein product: CASSQDNGGVYEQYF.

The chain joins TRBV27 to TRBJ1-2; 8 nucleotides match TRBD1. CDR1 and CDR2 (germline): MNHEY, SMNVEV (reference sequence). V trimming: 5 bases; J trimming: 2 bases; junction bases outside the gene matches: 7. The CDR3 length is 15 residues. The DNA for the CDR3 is TGTGCCAGCAGTGCCCCAGGACAGGGAAACTATGGCTACACCTTC. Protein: CASSAPGQGNYGYTF.

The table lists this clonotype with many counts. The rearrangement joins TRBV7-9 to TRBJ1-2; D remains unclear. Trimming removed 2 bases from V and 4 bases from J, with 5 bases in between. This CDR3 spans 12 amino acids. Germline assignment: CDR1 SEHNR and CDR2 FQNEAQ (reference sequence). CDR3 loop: CASSLSGYGYTF. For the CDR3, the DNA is TGTGCCAGCAGCTTAAGTGGCTATGGCTACACCTTC.

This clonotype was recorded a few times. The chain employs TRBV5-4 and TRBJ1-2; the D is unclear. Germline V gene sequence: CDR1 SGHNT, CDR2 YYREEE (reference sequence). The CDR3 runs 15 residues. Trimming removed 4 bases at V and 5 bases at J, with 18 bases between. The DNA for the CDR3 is TGTGCCAGCAGCCCACTGCCGGGCGCACGTTATGGCTACACCTTC. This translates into CASSPLPGARYGYTF.

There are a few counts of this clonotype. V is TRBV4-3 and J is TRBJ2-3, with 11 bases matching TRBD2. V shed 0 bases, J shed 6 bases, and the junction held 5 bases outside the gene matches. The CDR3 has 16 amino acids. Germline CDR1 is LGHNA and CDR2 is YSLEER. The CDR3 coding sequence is TGCGCCAGCAGCCAAGATATAGCGGGGGGGCGGGATACGCAGTATTTT. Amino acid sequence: CASSQDIAGGRDTQYF.

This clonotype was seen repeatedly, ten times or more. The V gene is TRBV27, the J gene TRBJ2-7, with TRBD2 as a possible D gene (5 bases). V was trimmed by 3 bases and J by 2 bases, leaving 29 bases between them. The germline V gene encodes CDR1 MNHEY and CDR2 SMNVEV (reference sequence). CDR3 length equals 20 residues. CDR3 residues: CASSLSAGLGFERLTYEQYF. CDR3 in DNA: TGTGCCAGCAGTTTGAGCGCCGGACTGGGGTTTGAGCGGCTTACCTACGAGCAGTACTTC.

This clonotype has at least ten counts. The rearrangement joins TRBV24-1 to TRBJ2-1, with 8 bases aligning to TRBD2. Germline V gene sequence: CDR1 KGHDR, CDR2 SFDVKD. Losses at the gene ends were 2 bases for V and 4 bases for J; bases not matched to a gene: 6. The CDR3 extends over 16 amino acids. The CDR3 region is CATSDSRGVTYNEQFF. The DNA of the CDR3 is TGTGCCACCAGTGATTCGCGGGGGGTAACATACAATGAGCAGTTCTTC.

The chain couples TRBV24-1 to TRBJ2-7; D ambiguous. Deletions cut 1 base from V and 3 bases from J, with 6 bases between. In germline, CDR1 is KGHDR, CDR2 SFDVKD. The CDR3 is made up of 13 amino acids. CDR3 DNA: TGTGCCACCAGTGATTTAAACGGCTACGAGCAGTACTTC. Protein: CATSDLNGYEQYF.

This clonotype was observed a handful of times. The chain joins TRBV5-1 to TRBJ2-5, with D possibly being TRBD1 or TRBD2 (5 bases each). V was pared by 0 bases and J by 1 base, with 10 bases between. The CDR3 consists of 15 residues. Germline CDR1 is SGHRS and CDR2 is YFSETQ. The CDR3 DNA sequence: TGCGCCAGCAGCTTGGGGGGGATCGGCCAAGAGACCCAGTACTTC. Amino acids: CASSLGGIGQETQYF.

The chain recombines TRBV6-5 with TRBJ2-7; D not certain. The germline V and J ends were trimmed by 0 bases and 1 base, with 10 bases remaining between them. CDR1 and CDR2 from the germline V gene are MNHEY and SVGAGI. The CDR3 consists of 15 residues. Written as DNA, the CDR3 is TGTGCCAGCAGTTACTCACCGGAGAGGTCCTACGAGCAGTACTTC. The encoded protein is CASSYSPERSYEQYF.

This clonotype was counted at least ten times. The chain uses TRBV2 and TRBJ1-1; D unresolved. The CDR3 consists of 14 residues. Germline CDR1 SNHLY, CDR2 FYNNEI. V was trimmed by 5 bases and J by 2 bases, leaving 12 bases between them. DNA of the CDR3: TGTGCCAGCAGTACTCGACGGGAAAACACTGAAGCTTTCTTT. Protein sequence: CASSTRRENTEAFF.